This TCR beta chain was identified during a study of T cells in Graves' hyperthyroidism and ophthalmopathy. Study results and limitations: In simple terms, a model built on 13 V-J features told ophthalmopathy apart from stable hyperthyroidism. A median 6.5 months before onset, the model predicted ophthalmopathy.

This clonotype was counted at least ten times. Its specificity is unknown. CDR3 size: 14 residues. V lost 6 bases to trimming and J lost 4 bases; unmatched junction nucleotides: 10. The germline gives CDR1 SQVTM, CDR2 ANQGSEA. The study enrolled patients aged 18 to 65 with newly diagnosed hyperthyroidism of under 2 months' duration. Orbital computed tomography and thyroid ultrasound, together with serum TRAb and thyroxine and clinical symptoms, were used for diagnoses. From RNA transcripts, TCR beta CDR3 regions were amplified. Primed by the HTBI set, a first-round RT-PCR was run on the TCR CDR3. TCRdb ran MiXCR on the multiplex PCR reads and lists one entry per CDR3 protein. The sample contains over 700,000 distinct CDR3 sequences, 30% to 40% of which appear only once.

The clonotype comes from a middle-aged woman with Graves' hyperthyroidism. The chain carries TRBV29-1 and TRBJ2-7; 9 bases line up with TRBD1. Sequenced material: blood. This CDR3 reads CSVQYRGLGYEQYF. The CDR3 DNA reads TGCAGCGTCCAATACAGGGGGCTGGGTTACGAGCAGTACTTC.